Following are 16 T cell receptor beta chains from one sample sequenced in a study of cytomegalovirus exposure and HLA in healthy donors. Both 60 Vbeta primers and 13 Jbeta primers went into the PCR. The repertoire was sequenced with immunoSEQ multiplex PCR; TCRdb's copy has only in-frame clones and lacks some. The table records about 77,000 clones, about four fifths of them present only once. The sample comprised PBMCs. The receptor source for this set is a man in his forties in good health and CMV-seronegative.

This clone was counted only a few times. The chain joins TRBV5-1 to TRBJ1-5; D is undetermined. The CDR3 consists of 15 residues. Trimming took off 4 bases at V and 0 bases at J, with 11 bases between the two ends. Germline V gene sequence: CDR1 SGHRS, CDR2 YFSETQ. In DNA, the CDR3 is TGCGCCAGCAGCCCAACGGCAGGTAGCAATCAGCCCCAGCATTTT. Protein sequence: CASSPTAGSNQPQHF.

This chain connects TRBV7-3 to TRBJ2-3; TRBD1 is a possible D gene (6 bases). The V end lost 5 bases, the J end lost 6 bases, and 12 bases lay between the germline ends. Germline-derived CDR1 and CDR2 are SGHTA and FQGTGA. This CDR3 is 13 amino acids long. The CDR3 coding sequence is TGTGCCAGCAGCAAGCCAGGGGTCGATACGCAGTATTTT. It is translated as CASSKPGVDTQYF.

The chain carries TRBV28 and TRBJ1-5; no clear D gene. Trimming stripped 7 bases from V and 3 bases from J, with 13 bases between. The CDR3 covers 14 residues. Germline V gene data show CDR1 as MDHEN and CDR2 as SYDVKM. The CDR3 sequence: CASTFGSTNQPQHF. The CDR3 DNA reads TGTGCCAGCACCTTCGGGTCAACCAATCAGCCCCAGCATTTT.

CDR3: CASSITGLVPDTQYF. CDR3 bases: TGTGCCAGTAGTATAACGGGACTAGTACCAGATACGCAGTATTTT. The chain recombines TRBV19 with TRBJ2-3; 8 bases are shared with TRBD2. Germline V gene data show CDR1 as LNHDA and CDR2 as SQIVND (reference sequence). This CDR3 spans 15 amino acids. J was trimmed by 4 bases and V by 2 bases; bases with no gene match: 5.

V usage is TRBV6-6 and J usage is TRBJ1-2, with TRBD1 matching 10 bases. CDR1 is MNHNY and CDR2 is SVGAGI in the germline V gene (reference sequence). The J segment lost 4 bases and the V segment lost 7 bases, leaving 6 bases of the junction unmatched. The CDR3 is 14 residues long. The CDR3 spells CASIRDRGSYGYTF. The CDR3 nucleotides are TGTGCCAGCATCAGGGACAGGGGAAGCTATGGCTACACCTTC.

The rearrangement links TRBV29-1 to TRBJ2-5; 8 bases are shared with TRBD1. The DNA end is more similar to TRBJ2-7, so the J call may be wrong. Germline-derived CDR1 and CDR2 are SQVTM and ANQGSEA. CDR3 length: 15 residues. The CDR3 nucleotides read TGCAGCGTTGTCCCCCCCGCGGGACAGGCATACGAGCAGTACTTC. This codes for CSVVPPAGQAYEQYF.

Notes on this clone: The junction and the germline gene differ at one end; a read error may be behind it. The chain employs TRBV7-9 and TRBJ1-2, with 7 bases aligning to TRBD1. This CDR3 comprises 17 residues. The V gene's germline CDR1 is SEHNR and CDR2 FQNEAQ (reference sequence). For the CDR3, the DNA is TGTTCCAGCAGCTTTATTGCCGGGACAGCGTTGGGGTATGGCTACACCTTC. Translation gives CSSSFIAGTALGYGYTF.

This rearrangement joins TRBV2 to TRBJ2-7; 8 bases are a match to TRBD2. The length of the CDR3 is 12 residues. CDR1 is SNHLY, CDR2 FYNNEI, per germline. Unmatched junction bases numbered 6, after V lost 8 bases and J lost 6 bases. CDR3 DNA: TGTGCCAGCTCCGGGACTAGTCGCGAGCAGTACTTC. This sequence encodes CASSGTSREQYF.

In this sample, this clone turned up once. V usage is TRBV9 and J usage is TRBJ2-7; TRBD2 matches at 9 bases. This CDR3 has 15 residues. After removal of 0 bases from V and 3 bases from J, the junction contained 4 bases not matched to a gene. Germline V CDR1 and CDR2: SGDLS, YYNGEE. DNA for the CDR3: TGTGCCAGCAGCGTAGCGGCTAGCGGGGACTACGAGCAGTACTTC. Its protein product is CASSVAASGDYEQYF.

CDR3 sequence: CAWSVPGGVWDNEQFF. The CDR3 nucleotides read TGTGCCTGGAGTGTACCGGGAGGGGTGTGGGACAATGAGCAGTTCTTC. The chain uses TRBV30 and TRBJ2-1; 8 bases map to TRBD2. CDR1 is GTSNPN, CDR2 SVGIG, per germline (reference sequence). This CDR3 has 16 amino acids. The ends lost 0 bases at V and 5 bases at J; junction bases unmatched: 9.

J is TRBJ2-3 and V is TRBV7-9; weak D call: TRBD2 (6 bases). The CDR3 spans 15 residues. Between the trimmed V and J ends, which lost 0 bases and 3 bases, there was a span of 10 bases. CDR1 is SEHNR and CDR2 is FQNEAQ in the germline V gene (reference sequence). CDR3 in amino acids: CASSLAGGVTDTQYF. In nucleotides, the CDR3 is TGTGCCAGCAGCTTAGCAGGAGGGGTTACAGATACGCAGTATTTT.

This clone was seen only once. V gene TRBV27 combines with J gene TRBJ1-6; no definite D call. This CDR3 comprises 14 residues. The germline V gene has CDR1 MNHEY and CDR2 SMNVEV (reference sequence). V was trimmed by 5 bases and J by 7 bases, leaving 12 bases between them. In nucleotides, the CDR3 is TGTGCCAGCAGTCGCGGGTCAGAAAATTCACCCCTCCACTTT. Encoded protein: CASSRGSENSPLHF.

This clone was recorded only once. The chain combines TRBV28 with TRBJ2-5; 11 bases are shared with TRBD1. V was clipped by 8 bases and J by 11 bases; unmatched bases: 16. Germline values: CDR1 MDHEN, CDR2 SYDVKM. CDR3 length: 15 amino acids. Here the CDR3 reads CASQEPGQGGREQYF. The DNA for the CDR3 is TGTGCCAGCCAAGAACCGGGACAGGGGGGAAGGGAGCAGTACTTC.

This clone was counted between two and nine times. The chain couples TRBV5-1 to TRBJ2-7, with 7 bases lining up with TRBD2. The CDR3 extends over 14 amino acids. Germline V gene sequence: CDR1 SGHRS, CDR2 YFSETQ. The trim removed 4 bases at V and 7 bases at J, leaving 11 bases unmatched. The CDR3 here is CASSSGTIAWEQYF. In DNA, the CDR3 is TGCGCCAGCAGCAGCGGGACTATAGCTTGGGAGCAGTACTTC.

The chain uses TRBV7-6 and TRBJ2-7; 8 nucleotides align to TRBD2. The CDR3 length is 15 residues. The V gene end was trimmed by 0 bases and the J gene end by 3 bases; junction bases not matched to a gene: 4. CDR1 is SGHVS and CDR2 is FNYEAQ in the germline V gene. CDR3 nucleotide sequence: TGTGCCAGCAGCTTAGCCGGGGGGGGCCTCTACGAGCAGTACTTC. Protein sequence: CASSLAGGGLYEQYF.

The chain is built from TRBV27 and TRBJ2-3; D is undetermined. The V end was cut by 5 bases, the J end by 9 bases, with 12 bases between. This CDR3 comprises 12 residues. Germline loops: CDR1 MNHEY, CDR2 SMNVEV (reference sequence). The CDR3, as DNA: TGTGCCAGCAGTCCATCCTTGAGCACGCAGTATTTT. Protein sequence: CASSPSLSTQYF.